These T cell receptor beta chains were read from a single sample in a study of T-cell reconstitution after alpha-beta-depleted transplantation in children. From the PCR reads, TCRdb called clonotypes with MiXCR, one entry per CDR3 protein. The sample lists 540,000 or so distinct CDR3 sequences, roughly 24% seen once, with 13% to 15% in the top ten. This specimen consisted of PBMCs, mostly from graft donor cells, obtained 360 days after TCRalphabeta/CD19-depleted stem cell transplant. The receptors originated from a boy less than two years old who had a stem cell transplant for acute myeloid leukemia, so the T cells may come from the graft donor. CDR3s include the opening cysteine and the closing phenylalanine or tryptophan. A D gene is named only where the DNA matches it firmly. Clone size, where shown, is once, few, many, or a class for clones that have expanded.

j_gene: TRBJ2-1
v_gene: TRBV18
abundance: NA
len: 13
d_gene: NA
CDR3nt: TGTGCCAGCTCACCAGAAACAGGGCCTGAGCAGTTCTTC
CDR3aa: CASSPETGPEQFF

j_gene: TRBJ2-1
v_gene: TRBV20-1
abundance: few
len: 13
d_gene: NA
CDR3nt: TGCAGTGCTAGGCCCACTGTTCGCGGTGAGCAGTTCTTC
CDR3aa: CSARPTVRGEQFF

j_gene: TRBJ1-5
v_gene: TRBV15
abundance: NA
len: 14
d_gene: TRBD1
CDR3nt: TGTGCCACCTGGGGACAGGGAAAGAAGCAGCCCCAGCATTTT
CDR3aa: CATWGQGKKQPQHF

j_gene: TRBJ2-6
v_gene: TRBV29-1
abundance: many
len: 14
d_gene: NA
CDR3nt: TGCAGCGTCGTAGGGGCGGAAGGGGCCAACGTCCTGACTTTC
CDR3aa: CSVVGAEGANVLTF

j_gene: TRBJ2-7
v_gene: TRBV12-3/TRBV12-4
abundance: many
len: 15
d_gene: NA
CDR3nt: TGTGCCAGCAGTCTGACCCCAGAGGGCTCCTACGAGCAGTACTTC
CDR3aa: CASSLTPEGSYEQYF

j_gene: TRBJ2-1
v_gene: TRBV12-3/TRBV12-4
abundance: NA
len: 18
d_gene: NA
CDR3nt: TGTGCCAGCAGTTTGTCCAGCAGGGGAGGGCACTCCTCCTGGAGGCAGTTCTTC
CDR3aa: CASSLSSRGGHSSWRQFF

j_gene: TRBJ2-5
v_gene: TRBV7-9
abundance: NA
len: 17
d_gene: NA
CDR3nt: TGTGCCAGCAGCTTAAGTCGTAGATCATCCTCGTGGGAGACCCAGTACTTC
CDR3aa: CASSLSRRSSSWETQYF

j_gene: TRBJ2-2
v_gene: TRBV6-2/TRBV6-3
abundance: many
len: 15
d_gene: NA
CDR3nt: TGTGCCAGCAGTTACCTTGGGGCGCTCACCGGGGAGCTGTTTTTT
CDR3aa: CASSYLGALTGELFF

j_gene: TRBJ2-3
v_gene: TRBV20-1
abundance: many
len: 14
d_gene: NA
CDR3nt: TGCAGTACCTTAAACCCGGGGGTGGCAGATACGCAGTATTTT
CDR3aa: CSTLNPGVADTQYF

j_gene: TRBJ2-2
v_gene: TRBV5-1
abundance: NA
len: 18
d_gene: NA
CDR3nt: TGCGCCAGCAGCTTGTGGGACACCGAGTTCGCGAACACCGGGGAGCTGTTTTTT
CDR3aa: CASSLWDTEFANTGELFF

j_gene: TRBJ2-5
v_gene: TRBV11-3
abundance: many
len: 14
d_gene: NA
CDR3nt: TGTGCCAGCAGCTCGCGTGGCGGTGGGGAGACCCAGTACTTC
CDR3aa: CASSSRGGGETQYF

j_gene: TRBJ1-5
v_gene: TRBV20-1
abundance: NA
len: 11
d_gene: NA
CDR3nt: TGCAGTGCCTTGAAGGGACAGCCCCAGCATTTT
CDR3aa: CSALKGQPQHF

j_gene: TRBJ1-3
v_gene: TRBV10-3
abundance: NA
len: 12
d_gene: NA
CDR3nt: TGTGCCATCAGCGCGGACGGAAACACCATATATTTT
CDR3aa: CAISADGNTIYF

j_gene: TRBJ2-7
v_gene: TRBV30
abundance: NA
len: 11
d_gene: NA
CDR3nt: TGTGCCTGGCAAGGGACGGCCGAGCAGTACTTC
CDR3aa: CAWQGTAEQYF

j_gene: TRBJ2-3
v_gene: TRBV6-1
abundance: NA
len: 16
d_gene: NA
CDR3nt: TGTGCCAGCAGCCCATCGGCGGGGACTAGCACAGATACGCAGTATTTT
CDR3aa: CASSPSAGTSTDTQYF

j_gene: TRBJ1-1
v_gene: TRBV12-3/TRBV12-4
abundance: many
len: 16
d_gene: NA
CDR3nt: TGTGCCAGCAGCAAAACCCGGCCGACCTGGGACCCTGAAGCTTTCTTT
CDR3aa: CASSKTRPTWDPEAFF

j_gene: TRBJ2-1
v_gene: TRBV24-1
abundance: many
len: 16
d_gene: TRBD2
CDR3nt: TGTGCCACCAGTGATTCCCCGTCGGGGAGCGGGGATGAGCAGTTCTTC
CDR3aa: CATSDSPSGSGDEQFF

j_gene: TRBJ2-5
v_gene: TRBV24-1
abundance: many
len: 15
d_gene: TRBD2
CDR3nt: TGTGCCACCAGCGATTCTAGCGGTTTACGGGAGACCCAGTACTTC
CDR3aa: CATSDSSGLRETQYF

j_gene: TRBJ2-2
v_gene: TRBV20-1
abundance: NA
len: 15
d_gene: TRBD1
CDR3nt: TGCAGTGCTAGAGCTCTGTCAGGGGGATACGGGGAGCTGTTTTTT
CDR3aa: CSARALSGGYGELFF

j_gene: TRBJ2-5
v_gene: TRBV5-1
abundance: many
len: 14
d_gene: NA
CDR3nt: TGCGCCAGCAGCTTGGGGGCCAGCCAAGAGACCCAGTACTTC
CDR3aa: CASSLGASQETQYF

j_gene: TRBJ2-3
v_gene: TRBV7-2
abundance: few
len: 15
d_gene: NA
CDR3nt: TGTGCCAGCAGCCGCGTTAGAGCGGACACAGATACGCAGTATTTT
CDR3aa: CASSRVRADTDTQYF

j_gene: TRBJ2-7
v_gene: TRBV18
abundance: NA
len: 14
d_gene: NA
CDR3nt: TGTGCCAGCTCAACCAGGGACCCGTCCTACGAGCAGTACTTC
CDR3aa: CASSTRDPSYEQYF

j_gene: TRBJ2-1
v_gene: TRBV6-4
abundance: few
len: 15
d_gene: NA
CDR3nt: TGTGCCAGCAGTGAGACCCTCTCCCCCTACAATGAGCAGTTCTTC
CDR3aa: CASSETLSPYNEQFF

j_gene: TRBJ2-1
v_gene: TRBV7-6
abundance: NA
len: 14
d_gene: TRBD2
CDR3nt: TGTGCCAGCAGCTTAGCGGTCGGCGGGGGTGAGCAGTTCTTC
CDR3aa: CASSLAVGGGEQFF

j_gene: TRBJ1-1
v_gene: TRBV29-1
abundance: many
len: 12
d_gene: NA
CDR3nt: TGCAGCGTTCTCCTGGGGAACACTGAAGCTTTCTTT
CDR3aa: CSVLLGNTEAFF

j_gene: TRBJ2-1
v_gene: TRBV29-1
abundance: few
len: 15
d_gene: TRBD2
CDR3nt: TGCAGCGTTGACCGGGGGGACGACGCCTACAATGAGCAGTTCTTC
CDR3aa: CSVDRGDDAYNEQFF

j_gene: TRBJ2-7
v_gene: TRBV12-3/TRBV12-4
abundance: NA
len: 12
d_gene: NA
CDR3nt: TGTGCCAGCGCCTACGGGGCCTACGAGCAGTACTTC
CDR3aa: CASAYGAYEQYF

j_gene: TRBJ2-2
v_gene: TRBV20-1
abundance: many
len: 13
d_gene: NA
CDR3nt: TGCAGTGCTAGCCGCATAGGGGCTGGGGAGCTGTTTTTT
CDR3aa: CSASRIGAGELFF

j_gene: TRBJ1-1
v_gene: TRBV27
abundance: NA
len: 13
d_gene: NA
CDR3nt: TGTGCCAGCAGCGGGACAACCAACACTGAAGCTTTCTTT
CDR3aa: CASSGTTNTEAFF

j_gene: TRBJ1-5
v_gene: TRBV20-1
abundance: many
len: 16
d_gene: NA
CDR3nt: TGCAGCGCCAAAAGGCCCGGGCAGGGCACATATCAGCCCCAGCATTTT
CDR3aa: CSAKRPGQGTYQPQHF

j_gene: TRBJ2-3
v_gene: TRBV20-1
abundance: many
len: 17
d_gene: TRBD2
CDR3nt: TGCAGTGCTAGACTTCTAGCGGGGGGGCCGGGCACAGATACGCAGTATTTT
CDR3aa: CSARLLAGGPGTDTQYF

j_gene: TRBJ2-5
v_gene: TRBV12-3/TRBV12-4
abundance: NA
len: 14
d_gene: NA
CDR3nt: TGTGCCAGCAGTCGGTACCGGGACAAAAAGACCCAGTACTTC
CDR3aa: CASSRYRDKKTQYF

j_gene: TRBJ2-5
v_gene: TRBV21-1
abundance: NA
len: 15
d_gene: NA
CDR3nt: TGTGCCAGCAGCAAAGGCGGCCCCGAGGAAGAGACCCAGTACTTC
CDR3aa: CASSKGGPEEETQYF

j_gene: TRBJ2-7
v_gene: TRBV5-6
abundance: NA
len: 13
d_gene: NA
CDR3nt: TGTGCCAGCAGCTTGCCCAATGTGAACGAGCAGTACTTC
CDR3aa: CASSLPNVNEQYF

j_gene: TRBJ1-5
v_gene: TRBV12-3/TRBV12-4
abundance: few
len: 12
d_gene: NA
CDR3nt: TGTGCCAGCAGTTTACAGGTTGATCCCCAGCATTTT
CDR3aa: CASSLQVDPQHF

j_gene: TRBJ2-1
v_gene: TRBV6-5
abundance: few
len: 17
d_gene: TRBD2
CDR3nt: TGTGCCAGCAGCCCCCGGGGGGTCGGGAGTTCCTACAATGAGCAGTTCTTC
CDR3aa: CASSPRGVGSSYNEQFF

j_gene: TRBJ2-1
v_gene: TRBV6-5
abundance: NA
len: 14
d_gene: NA
CDR3nt: TGTGCCAGCAGTTACAGGGGGAGTAACGGTGAGCAGTTCTTC
CDR3aa: CASSYRGSNGEQFF

j_gene: TRBJ2-2
v_gene: TRBV12-3/TRBV12-4
abundance: many
len: 17
d_gene: TRBD2
CDR3nt: TGTGCCAGCAGCCCTCCCGGACTAGCGGGGGTTACCGGGGAGCTGTTTTTT
CDR3aa: CASSPPGLAGVTGELFF

j_gene: TRBJ2-3
v_gene: TRBV4-2
abundance: few
len: 14
d_gene: NA
CDR3nt: TGTGCCAGCAGCCAAGAAGGGGTATCAGATACGCAGTATTTT
CDR3aa: CASSQEGVSDTQYF

j_gene: TRBJ2-7
v_gene: TRBV10-2
abundance: NA
len: 14
d_gene: TRBD2
CDR3nt: TGCGCCAGCAGGGAGCGGGGGGCCTCCCACGAGCAGTACTTC
CDR3aa: CASRERGASHEQYF

j_gene: TRBJ1-4
v_gene: TRBV11-2
abundance: NA
len: 16
d_gene: NA
CDR3nt: TGTGCCAGCAGCTTAGAGGGGCCCGCGGCTAATGAAAAACTGTTTTTT
CDR3aa: CASSLEGPAANEKLFF

j_gene: TRBJ2-3
v_gene: TRBV7-9
abundance: NA
len: 14
d_gene: NA
CDR3nt: TGTGCCAGCAGCTTAGCCATACTCACAGATACGCAGTATTTT
CDR3aa: CASSLAILTDTQYF

j_gene: TRBJ1-1
v_gene: TRBV7-9
abundance: NA
len: 17
d_gene: NA
CDR3nt: TGTGCCAGCAGCTTCCCACTCACATTGGGGATGAACACTGAAGCTTTCTTT
CDR3aa: CASSFPLTLGMNTEAFF

j_gene: TRBJ2-3
v_gene: TRBV6-5
abundance: few
len: 15
d_gene: TRBD1
CDR3nt: TGTGCCAGCAGTTGGAGGCTAGCAGCAGGGGGAACGCAGTATTTT
CDR3aa: CASSWRLAAGGTQYF

j_gene: TRBJ2-7
v_gene: TRBV5-6
abundance: few
len: 15
d_gene: TRBD1
CDR3nt: TGTGCCAGCAGCTCGGTAACCGACAGGGGCCACGAGCAGTACTTC
CDR3aa: CASSSVTDRGHEQYF

j_gene: TRBJ1-1
v_gene: TRBV20-1
abundance: few
len: 13
d_gene: NA
CDR3nt: TGCAGTGCTAGAGAAAAGATGACAGACGAAGCTTTCTTT
CDR3aa: CSAREKMTDEAFF

j_gene: TRBJ1-2
v_gene: TRBV11-2
abundance: NA
len: 13
d_gene: NA
CDR3nt: TGTGCCAGCAGCCCCGACAGGCGATATGGCTACACCTTC
CDR3aa: CASSPDRRYGYTF

j_gene: TRBJ1-4
v_gene: TRBV3-1
abundance: many
len: 14
d_gene: NA
CDR3nt: TGTGCCAGCAGCCAAGATTTGACAGATGAAAAACTGTTTTTT
CDR3aa: CASSQDLTDEKLFF

j_gene: TRBJ2-3
v_gene: TRBV24-1
abundance: NA
len: 18
d_gene: TRBD2
CDR3nt: TGTGCCACCAGTGATCCGCCACTGACTAGCGGGGCAACAGATACGCAGTATTTT
CDR3aa: CATSDPPLTSGATDTQYF

j_gene: TRBJ2-5
v_gene: TRBV7-3
abundance: NA
len: 15
d_gene: NA
CDR3nt: TGTGCCAGCAGCCCCGTTGGTGCCCCACAAGAGACCCAGTACTTC
CDR3aa: CASSPVGAPQETQYF

j_gene: TRBJ1-2
v_gene: TRBV2
abundance: NA
len: 13
d_gene: NA
CDR3nt: TGTGCCAGCAGGACAGGATCTGGCTATGGCTACACCTTC
CDR3aa: CASRTGSGYGYTF